The clone carrying this T cell receptor beta chain was observed a handful of times. V shed 4 bases, J shed 3 bases, and the junction held 6 bases outside the gene matches. The length of the CDR3 is 14 residues. Germline V gives CDR1 SGHRS, CDR2 YFSETQ. This sample is drawn from a study of identical twins. Template switching introduced a universal primer site, and the cDNA bore unique molecular identifiers. One entry per CDR3 protein, called by TCRdb with MiXCR from the 5' RACE reads. In the table there are more than 400,000 distinct CDR3 sequences, around 15% of which are singletons. These data were likewise used in another study, on yellow fever vaccine responses in identical twins.

This receptor was taken from a woman under 30 in good health. Sequencing was carried out using CD4+ T cells sorted from blood. The chain combines TRBV5-1 with TRBJ1-1; 7 nucleotides align to TRBD1. The CDR3 nucleotides read TGCGCCAGCAGCGGCGGGACAGTTTACACTGAAGCTTTCTTT. This translates into CASSGGTVYTEAFF.